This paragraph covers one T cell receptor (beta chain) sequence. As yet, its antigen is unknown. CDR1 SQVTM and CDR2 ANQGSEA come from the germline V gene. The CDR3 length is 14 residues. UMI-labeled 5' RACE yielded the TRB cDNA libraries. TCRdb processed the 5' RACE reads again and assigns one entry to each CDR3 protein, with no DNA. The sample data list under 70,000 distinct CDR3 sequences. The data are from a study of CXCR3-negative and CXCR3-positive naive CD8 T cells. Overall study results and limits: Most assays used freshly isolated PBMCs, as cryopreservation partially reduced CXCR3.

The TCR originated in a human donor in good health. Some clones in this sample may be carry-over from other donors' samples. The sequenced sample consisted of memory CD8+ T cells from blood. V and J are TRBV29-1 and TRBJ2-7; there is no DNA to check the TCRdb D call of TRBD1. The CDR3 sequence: CSVEDGGRNYEQYF.